The sequence of this TCR beta chain was determined in a study of breast tumors, draining lymph nodes, adjacent tissues. Broader study findings: Tumor T cell lymph node origin was a supported hypothesis, not proven. Data fit most tumor T cells coming from lymph node, expanding in tumor. Compared with lymph nodes, tumors were less diverse; compared with nontumor tissue, more. Tumor and nontumor repertoires were significantly more similar in luminal-like than in basal-like breast cancer.

TCRdb fed the multiplex PCR reads into MiXCR, producing one record per CDR3 protein. This table has approximately 230,000 distinct CDR3 sequences, about 34% appearing once. This clonotype has ten or more counts. Its specificity is not known. Axillary draining lymph nodes of breast cancer patients supplied the node samples. The clonotype was recovered from a female donor with breast cancer. Some clones in this sample may be carry-over from other donors' samples. The sequenced material came from axillary lymph node tissue.

The CDR3 loop reads CASSGGTGGYQETQYF. The DNA of the CDR3 is TGCGCCAGCAGCGGGGGGACAGGGGGCTACCAAGAGACCCAGTACTTC. The chain uses TRBV5-1 and TRBJ2-5; 12 nucleotides agree with TRBD1. The CDR3 runs 16 residues. V gave up 4 bases and J gave up 0 bases; unmatched junction bases: 4. Germline V gene lookup returns CDR1 SGHRS and CDR2 YFSETQ.